The clone carrying this TCR beta chain was seen just once. Antigen specificity is unknown. Possible read error: a much larger clone is one base away. The sorted Tregs were CD4+CD25+CD127-/low cells. Points from the study as a whole: In terms of TCR gene usage, tumor memory CD4+ T cells clustered together with blood and lymph node memory CD4+ cells, as well as with lymph node naive CD4+ cells.

The CDR3 has 15 residues. Trimming took 1 base from V and 11 from J; bases not matched to a gene: 8. Germline CDR1 is SGHTA and CDR2 is FQGTGA. TCRdb re-analysed the 5' RACE reads in MiXCR, keeping a single row per CDR3 protein. Of 30,000 to 35,000 distinct CDR3 sequences in the sample, 25% to 30% were seen once. This TCR was recovered from a female donor with breast cancer. The sample was tumor-infiltrating Tregs sorted from the breast tumor. This chain connects TRBV7-3 to TRBJ2-1; 10 positions match TRBD2. The DNA of the CDR3 is TGTGCCAGCAGCTTAAAGGCTAGCGGGAGAAATAAGCAGTTCTTC. Its translation: CASSLKASGRNKQFF.